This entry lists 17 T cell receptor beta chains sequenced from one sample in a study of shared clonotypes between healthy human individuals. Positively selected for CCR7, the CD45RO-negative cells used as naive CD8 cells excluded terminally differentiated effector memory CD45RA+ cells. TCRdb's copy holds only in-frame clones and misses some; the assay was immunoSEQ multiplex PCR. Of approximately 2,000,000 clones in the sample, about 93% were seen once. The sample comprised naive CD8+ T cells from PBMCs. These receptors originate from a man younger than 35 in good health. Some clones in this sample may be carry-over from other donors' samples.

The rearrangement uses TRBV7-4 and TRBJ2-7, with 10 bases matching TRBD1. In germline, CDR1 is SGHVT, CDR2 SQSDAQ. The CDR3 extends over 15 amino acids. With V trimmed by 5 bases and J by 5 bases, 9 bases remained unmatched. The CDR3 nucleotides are TGTGCCAGCAGCCCTGGGGACAGGGGTGTGCACGAGCAGTACTTC. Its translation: CASSPGDRGVHEQYF.

CDR3 DNA sequence: TGTGCCAGCAGTCACCGGGGGGGGCGAGGTAACGAGCAGTACTTC. It translates to CASSHRGGRGNEQYF. The rearrangement links TRBV27 to TRBJ2-7, with 8 bases that match TRBD2. The CDR3 runs to 15 residues. Germline V gene data show CDR1 as MNHEY and CDR2 as SMNVEV (reference sequence). Germline trimming cut 5 bases from V and 5 bases from J; bases unmatched to any gene: 11.

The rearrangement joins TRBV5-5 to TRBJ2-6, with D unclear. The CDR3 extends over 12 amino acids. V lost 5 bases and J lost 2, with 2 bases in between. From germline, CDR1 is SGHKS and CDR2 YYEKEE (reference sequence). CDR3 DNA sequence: TGTGCCAGCAGTCCTGGGGCCAACGTCCTGACTTTC. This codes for CASSPGANVLTF.

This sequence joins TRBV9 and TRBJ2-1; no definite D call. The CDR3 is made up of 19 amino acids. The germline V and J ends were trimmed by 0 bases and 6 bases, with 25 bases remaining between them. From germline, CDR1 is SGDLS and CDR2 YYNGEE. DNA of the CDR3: TGTGCCAGCAGCGTAGGGCCGGCAGAGATCCCCGTCTCCCCCAATGAGCAGTTCTTC. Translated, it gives CASSVGPAEIPVSPNEQFF. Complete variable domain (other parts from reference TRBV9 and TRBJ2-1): DSGVTQTPKHLITATGQRVTLRCSPRSGDLSVYWYQQSLDQGLQFLIQYYNGEERAKGNILERFSAQQFPDLHSELNLSSLELGDSALYFCASSVGPAEIPVSPNEQFFGPGTRLTVL.

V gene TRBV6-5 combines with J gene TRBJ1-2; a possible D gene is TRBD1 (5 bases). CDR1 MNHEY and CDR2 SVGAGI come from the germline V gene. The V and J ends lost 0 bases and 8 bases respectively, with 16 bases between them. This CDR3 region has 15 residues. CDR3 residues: CASSYSTGPTAGYTF. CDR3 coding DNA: TGTGCCAGCAGTTACTCGACGGGACCGACAGCAGGCTACACCTTC.

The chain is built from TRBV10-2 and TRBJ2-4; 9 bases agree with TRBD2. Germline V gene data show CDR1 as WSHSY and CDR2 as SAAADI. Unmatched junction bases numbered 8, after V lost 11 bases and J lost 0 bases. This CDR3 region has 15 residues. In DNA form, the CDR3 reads TGCGCCGGTAGCGGGAGTACGGTAGCCAAAAACATTCAGTACTTC. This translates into CAGSGSTVAKNIQYF.

The CDR3 here is CASSQDRRVRSYNEQFF. The DNA for the CDR3 is TGCGCCAGCAGCCAAGATCGGCGAGTAAGGAGTTACAATGAGCAGTTCTTC. The J gene is TRBJ2-1, the V gene TRBV4-1, with D uncertain. This CDR3 region has 17 residues. The germline V gene has CDR1 MGHRA and CDR2 YSYEKL. Trimming stripped 0 bases from V and 4 bases from J, with 16 bases between.

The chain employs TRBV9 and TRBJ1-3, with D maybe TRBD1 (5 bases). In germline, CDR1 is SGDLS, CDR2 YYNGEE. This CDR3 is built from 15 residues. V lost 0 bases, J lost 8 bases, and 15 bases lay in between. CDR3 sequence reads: CASSVGWSLRDTIYF. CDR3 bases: TGTGCCAGCAGCGTAGGGTGGTCCCTCAGGGACACCATATATTTT.

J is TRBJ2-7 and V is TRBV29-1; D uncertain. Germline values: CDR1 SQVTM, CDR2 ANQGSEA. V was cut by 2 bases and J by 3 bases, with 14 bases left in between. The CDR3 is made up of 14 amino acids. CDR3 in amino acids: CSVESVSPGYEQYF. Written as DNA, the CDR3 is TGCAGCGTTGAATCAGTCAGTCCTGGCTACGAGCAGTACTTC.

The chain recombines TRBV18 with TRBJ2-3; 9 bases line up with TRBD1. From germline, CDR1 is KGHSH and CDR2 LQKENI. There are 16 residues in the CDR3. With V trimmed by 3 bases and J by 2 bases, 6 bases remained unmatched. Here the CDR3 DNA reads TGTGCCAGCTCACCTTCCGGGACAGGGTACACAGATACGCAGTATTTT. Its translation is CASSPSGTGYTDTQYF. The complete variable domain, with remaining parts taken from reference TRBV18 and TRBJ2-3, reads NAGVMQNPRHLVRRRGQEARLRCSPMKGHSHVYWYRQLPEEGLKFMVYLQKENIIDESGMPKERFSAEFPKEGPSILRIQQVVRGDSAAYFCASSPSGTGYTDTQYFGPGTRLTVL.

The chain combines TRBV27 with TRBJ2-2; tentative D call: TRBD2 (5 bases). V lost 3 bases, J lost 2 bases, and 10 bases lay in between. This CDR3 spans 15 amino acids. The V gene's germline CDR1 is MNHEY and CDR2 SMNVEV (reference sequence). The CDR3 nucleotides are TGTGCCAGCAGTTTCCAGCGGCTAAACACCGGGGAGCTGTTTTTT. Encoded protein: CASSFQRLNTGELFF.

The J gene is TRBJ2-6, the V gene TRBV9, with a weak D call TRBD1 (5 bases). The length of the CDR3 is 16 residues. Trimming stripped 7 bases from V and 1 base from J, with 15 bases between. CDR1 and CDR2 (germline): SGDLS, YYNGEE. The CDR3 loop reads CASGGRVMSGANVLTF. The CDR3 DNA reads TGTGCCAGCGGCGGCAGGGTAATGTCTGGGGCCAACGTCCTGACTTTC.

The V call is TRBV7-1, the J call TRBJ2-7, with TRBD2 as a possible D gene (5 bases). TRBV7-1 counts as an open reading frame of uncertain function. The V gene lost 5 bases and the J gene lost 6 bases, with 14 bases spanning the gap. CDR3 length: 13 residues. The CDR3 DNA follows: TGTGCCAGCAGCCCGAGGGTGAGGTTCGAGCAGTACTTC. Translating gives CASSPRVRFEQYF.

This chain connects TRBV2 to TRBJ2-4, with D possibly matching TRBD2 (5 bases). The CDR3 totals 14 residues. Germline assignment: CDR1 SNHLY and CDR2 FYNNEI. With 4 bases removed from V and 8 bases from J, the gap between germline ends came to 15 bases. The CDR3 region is CASSGGFGVDIQYF. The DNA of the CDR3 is TGTGCCAGCAGTGGTGGATTCGGGGTGGACATTCAGTACTTC.

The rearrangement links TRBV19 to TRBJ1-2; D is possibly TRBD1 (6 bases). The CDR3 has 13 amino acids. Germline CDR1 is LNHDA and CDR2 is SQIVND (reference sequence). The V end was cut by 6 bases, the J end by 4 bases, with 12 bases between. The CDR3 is CASSGQSFYGYTF. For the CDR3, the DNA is TGTGCCAGTAGCGGACAGAGCTTCTATGGCTACACCTTC.

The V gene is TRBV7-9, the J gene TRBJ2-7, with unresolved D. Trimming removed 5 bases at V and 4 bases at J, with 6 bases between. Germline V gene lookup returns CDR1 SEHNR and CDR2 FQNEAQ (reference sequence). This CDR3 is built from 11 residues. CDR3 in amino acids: CASSARYEQYF. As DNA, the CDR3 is TGTGCCAGCAGCGCCCGGTACGAGCAGTACTTC.

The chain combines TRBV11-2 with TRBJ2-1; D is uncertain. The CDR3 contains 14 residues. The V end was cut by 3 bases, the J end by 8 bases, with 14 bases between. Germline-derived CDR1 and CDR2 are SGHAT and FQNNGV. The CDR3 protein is CASSFPFIGDEQFF. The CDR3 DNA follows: TGTGCCAGCAGCTTTCCTTTTATTGGCGATGAGCAGTTCTTC.